This TCR beta chain appears in the sequencing data of a study of brain metastases from non-small cell lung cancer. The study's findings and limits: T-cell clones appeared expanded in 60% to 75% of brain metastases relative to matched primary tumors.

The germline V and J ends were trimmed by 8 bases and 4 bases, with 11 bases remaining between them. The CDR3 runs 12 residues. Germline CDR1 LNHDA, CDR2 SQIVND (reference sequence). Produced via immunoSEQ multiplex PCR; TCRdb's table is partial and in-frame only. The sample yields roughly 14,000 clones, about 85% seen once. With respect to this clone: The antigen remains undetermined.

The TCR sequence derives from a donor over 35 with non-small cell lung cancer. The chain is built from TRBV19 and TRBJ1-2; D gene uncertain. Sequencing was carried out using primary lung tumor tissue. The CDR3 DNA follows: TGTGCCAGTTACAGATCTTCCTATGGCTACACCTTC. Its protein is CASYRSSYGYTF. The complete variable domain, with remaining parts taken from reference TRBV19 and TRBJ1-2, reads DGGITQSPKYLFRKEGQNVTLSCEQNLNHDAMYWYRQDPGQGLRLIYYSQIVNDFQKGDIAEGYSVSREKKESFPLTVTSAQKNPTAFYLCASYRSSYGYTFGSGTRLTVV.